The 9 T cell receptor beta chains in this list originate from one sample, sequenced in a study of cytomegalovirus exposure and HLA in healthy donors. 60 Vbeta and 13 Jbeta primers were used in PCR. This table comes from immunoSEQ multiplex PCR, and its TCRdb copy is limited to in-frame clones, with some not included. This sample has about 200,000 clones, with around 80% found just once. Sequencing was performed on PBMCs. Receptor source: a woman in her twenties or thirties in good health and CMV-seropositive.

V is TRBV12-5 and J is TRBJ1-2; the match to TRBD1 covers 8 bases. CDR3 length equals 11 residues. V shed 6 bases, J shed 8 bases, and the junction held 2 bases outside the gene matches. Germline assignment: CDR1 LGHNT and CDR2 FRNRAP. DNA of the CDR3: TGTGCTAGTGGGACAGGGGTCGGCTACACCTTC. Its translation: CASGTGVGYTF.

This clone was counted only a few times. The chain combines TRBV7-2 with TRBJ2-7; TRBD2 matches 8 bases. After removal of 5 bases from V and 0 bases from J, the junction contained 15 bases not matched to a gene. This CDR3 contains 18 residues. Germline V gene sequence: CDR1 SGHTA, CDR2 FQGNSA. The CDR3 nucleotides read TGTGCCAGCAGCCTCGCACCAGCGGGGGCTACGAACTCCTACGAGCAGTACTTC. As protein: CASSLAPAGATNSYEQYF.

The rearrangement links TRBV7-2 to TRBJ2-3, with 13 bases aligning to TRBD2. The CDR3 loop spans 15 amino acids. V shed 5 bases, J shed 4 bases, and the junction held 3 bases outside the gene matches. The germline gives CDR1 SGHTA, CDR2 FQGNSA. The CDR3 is CASSRLAGGPDTQYF. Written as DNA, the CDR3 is TGTGCCAGCAGCCGACTAGCGGGGGGCCCAGATACGCAGTATTTT.

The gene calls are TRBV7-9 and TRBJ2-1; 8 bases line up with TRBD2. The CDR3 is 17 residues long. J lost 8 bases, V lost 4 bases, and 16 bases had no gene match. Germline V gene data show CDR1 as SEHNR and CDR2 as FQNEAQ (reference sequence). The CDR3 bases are TGTGCCAGCAGCTCATCATCAGGGACTAGATTAGGCGATGAGCAGTTCTTC. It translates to CASSSSSGTRLGDEQFF.

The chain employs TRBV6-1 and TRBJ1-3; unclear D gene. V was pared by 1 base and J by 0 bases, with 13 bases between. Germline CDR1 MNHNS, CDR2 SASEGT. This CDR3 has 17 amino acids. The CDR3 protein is CASSEGAIPFSGNTIYF. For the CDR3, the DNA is TGTGCCAGCAGTGAAGGGGCCATTCCCTTCTCTGGAAACACCATATATTTT.

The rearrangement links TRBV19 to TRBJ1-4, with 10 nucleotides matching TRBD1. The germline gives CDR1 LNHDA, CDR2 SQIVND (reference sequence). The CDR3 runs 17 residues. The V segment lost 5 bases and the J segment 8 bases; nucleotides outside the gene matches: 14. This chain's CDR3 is CASSPGTGVSGVEKLFF. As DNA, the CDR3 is TGTGCCAGTAGTCCCGGGACAGGGGTTTCAGGAGTCGAAAAACTGTTTTTT.

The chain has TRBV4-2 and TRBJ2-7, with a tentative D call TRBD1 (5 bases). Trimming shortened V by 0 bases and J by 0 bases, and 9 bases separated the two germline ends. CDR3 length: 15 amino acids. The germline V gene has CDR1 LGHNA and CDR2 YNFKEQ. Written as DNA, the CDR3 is TGTGCCAGCAGCCAAGAGGATGGGGCCTCCTACGAGCAGTACTTC. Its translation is CASSQEDGASYEQYF.

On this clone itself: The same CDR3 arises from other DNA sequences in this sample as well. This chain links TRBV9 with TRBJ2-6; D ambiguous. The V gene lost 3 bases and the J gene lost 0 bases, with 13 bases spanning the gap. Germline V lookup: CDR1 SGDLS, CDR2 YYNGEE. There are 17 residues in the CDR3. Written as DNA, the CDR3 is TGTGCCAGCAGCGGCCGACATACAGTCTCTGGGGCCAACGTCCTGACTTTC. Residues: CASSGRHTVSGANVLTF. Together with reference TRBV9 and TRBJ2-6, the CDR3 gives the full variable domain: DSGVTQTPKHLITATGQRVTLRCSPRSGDLSVYWYQQSLDQGLQFLIQYYNGEERAKGNILERFSAQQFPDLHSELNLSSLELGDSALYFCASSGRHTVSGANVLTFGAGSRLTVL.

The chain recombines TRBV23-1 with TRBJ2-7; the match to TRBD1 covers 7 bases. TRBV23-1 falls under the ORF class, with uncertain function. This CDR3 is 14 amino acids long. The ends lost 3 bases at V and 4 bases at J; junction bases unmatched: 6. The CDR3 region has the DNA TGCGCCAGCAGTCACCCCCGGGACAGTTACGAGCAGTACTTC. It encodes CASSHPRDSYEQYF.